These 27 T cell receptor beta chains were all obtained from the same sample, sequenced in a study of blood T cells in healthy people across ages. Next came a second PCR, run for about 6 to 11 cycles, which used a sample-barcoded 5' primer along with a J-beta primer mix. TCRdb re-analysed the 5' RACE reads in MiXCR, keeping a single row per CDR3 protein. In the table there are approximately 580,000 distinct CDR3 sequences, 24% of which are singletons. The same data also went into a second study, on T cells of mothers and their children.

Sequenced input: blood. The receptors here all came from a boy aged 10-17 years in good health.

In this sample, this clonotype turned up a few times. The chain is built from TRBV6-1 and TRBJ2-7, with 8 bases matching TRBD2. This CDR3 contains 15 residues. Germline V gene data show CDR1 as MNHNS and CDR2 as SASEGT. V lost 5 bases and J lost 5; bases outside the gene matches: 11. DNA for the CDR3: TGTGCCAGCAGTACCGTCGGGGGGGCGCTTCACGAGCAGTACTTC. This translates into CASSTVGGALHEQYF.

This clonotype came up many times. V gene TRBV9 combines with J gene TRBJ2-3; D might be TRBD1 (6 bases). The CDR3 runs to 15 residues. The germline V gene encodes CDR1 SGDLS and CDR2 YYNGEE. Trimming pared 3 bases from V and 5 bases from J, leaving 16 bases between. The CDR3: CASSARTALGDTQYF. As DNA, the CDR3 is TGTGCCAGCAGCGCCAGGACAGCTCTGGGAGATACGCAGTATTTT.

V gene TRBV20-1 combines with J gene TRBJ1-1, with unresolved D. V was trimmed by 3 bases and J by 3 bases, leaving 11 bases between them. Germline CDR1 and CDR2: DFQATT and SNEGSKA (reference sequence). The CDR3 sequence is 13 residues long. CDR3 amino acids: CSASQPGYTEAFF. The CDR3 region has the DNA TGCAGTGCTAGCCAACCGGGGTACACTGAAGCTTTCTTT.

In its sample, this clonotype was seen a few times. The CDR3 DNA sequence: TGCGCCAGCAGCCAGTCGGGACAGATGGCTTTCTTT. Its protein product is CASSQSGQMAFF. This sequence joins TRBV4-1 and TRBJ1-1; 7 bases map to TRBD1. The germline V gene has CDR1 MGHRA and CDR2 YSYEKL. This CDR3 comprises 12 residues. The V and J ends lost 3 bases and 11 bases, in that order; junction bases with no gene match: 6.

A few counts support this clonotype. V gene TRBV21-1 combines with J gene TRBJ2-1; the table's D gene call, TRBD1, was not cross checked with the DNA. The J call may not be correct, given that the DNA end is closer to TRBJ2-5. TRBV21-1 is a pseudogene locus. CDR3 size: 17 residues. The CDR3 spells CASRPSRDRGGQETQYF. The CDR3 nucleotides are TGTGCCAGCAGACCAAGCCGAGACAGGGGGGGACAAGAGACCCAGTACTTC.

This clonotype was seen more than once but under ten times. V usage is TRBV4-1 and J usage is TRBJ2-7; D unresolved. V lost 2 bases, J lost 7 bases, and 18 bases lay in between. The CDR3 extends over 15 amino acids. From germline, CDR1 is MGHRA and CDR2 YSYEKL. The CDR3 loop reads CASSQTPVESWEQYF. CDR3 nucleotides: TGCGCCAGCAGCCAAACCCCCGTCGAATCGTGGGAGCAGTACTTC.

This clonotype was seen a handful of times. The V call is TRBV7-9, the J call TRBJ2-5; D is unclear. The CDR3 consists of 14 residues. Germline V gene sequence: CDR1 SEHNR, CDR2 FQNEAQ (reference sequence). V shed 6 bases and J shed 5 bases, with 16 bases lying between them. The CDR3 DNA reads as TGTGCCAGCAGTACGGAACCATCTCGGGAGACCCAGTACTTC. Its translation: CASSTEPSRETQYF.

This clonotype showed up just a few times. The CDR3 protein is CASSPGTGRDSYNEQFF. The CDR3 DNA follows: TGTGCCAGCAGTCCCGGGACAGGACGTGATTCCTACAATGAGCAGTTCTTC. The V call is TRBV6-1, the J call TRBJ2-1, with TRBD1 matching 8 bases. The trim removed 5 bases at V and 1 base at J, leaving 10 bases unmatched. This CDR3 is built from 17 residues. CDR1 is MNHNS, CDR2 SASEGT, per germline.

The chain recombines TRBV20-1 with TRBJ1-1; 7 bases line up with TRBD1. Germline V CDR1 and CDR2: DFQATT, SNEGSKA (reference sequence). The CDR3 has 16 residues. J was trimmed by 0 bases and V by 0 bases; bases with no gene match: 7. CDR3 sequence reads: CSARDQRTGLNTEAFF. The CDR3 DNA reads TGCAGTGCTAGAGACCAAAGGACAGGTCTGAACACTGAAGCTTTCTTT.

This clonotype has at least ten counts. The chain links TRBV27 to TRBJ1-3; 7 nucleotides align to TRBD1. Germline CDR1 MNHEY, CDR2 SMNVEV (reference sequence). Germline trimming cut 6 bases from V and 0 bases from J; bases unmatched to any gene: 5. The CDR3 sequence is 15 residues long. CDR3 amino acids: CASSSGGSSGNTIYF. The CDR3 DNA follows: TGTGCCAGCAGCTCAGGGGGGAGCTCTGGAAACACCATATATTTT.

The chain combines TRBV20-1 with TRBJ1-2; TRBD1 matches at 7 bases. CDR3 length equals 13 residues. Germline trimming cut 5 bases from V and 2 bases from J; bases unmatched to any gene: 5. Germline values: CDR1 DFQATT, CDR2 SNEGSKA (reference sequence). The CDR3 DNA reads as TGCAGTGCTTCGCAGGGGGGAAACTATGGCTACACCTTC. Its protein is CSASQGGNYGYTF.

The V and J genes are TRBV7-9 and TRBJ2-1; 7 bases align to TRBD2. The length of the CDR3 is 15 residues. Germline-derived CDR1 and CDR2 are SEHNR and FQNEAQ (reference sequence). V trimming: 6 bases; J trimming: 1 base; junction bases outside the gene matches: 6. The CDR3 nucleotides are TGTGCCAGCAGGTCGAGCGGGGTATCCTACAATGAGCAGTTCTTC. Protein product: CASRSSGVSYNEQFF.

This clonotype was found a few times. The gene calls are TRBV6-5 and TRBJ2-4; 9 bases map to TRBD2. CDR3 size: 15 residues. Germline CDR1 MNHEY, CDR2 SVGAGI. V was pared by 6 bases and J by 6 bases, with 9 bases of the junction left unmatched. The CDR3 sequence is CASSRGGAGGNIQYF. As DNA, the CDR3 is TGTGCCAGCAGCCGCGGGGGGGCCGGCGGAAACATTCAGTACTTC.

This clonotype has only a few counts. CDR3 nucleotide sequence: TGCGCCAGCAGCTTCAGCGGGGGCGGTCAAGAGACCCAGTACTTC. As protein: CASSFSGGGQETQYF. This chain uses TRBV5-1 with TRBJ2-5, with 8 bases lining up with TRBD2. The CDR3 runs to 15 residues. The V segment lost 2 bases and the J segment 2 bases; nucleotides outside the gene matches: 5. The germline V gene encodes CDR1 SGHRS and CDR2 YFSETQ.

This clonotype was picked up a small number of times. The J gene is TRBJ1-1, the V gene TRBV6-5, with D tentatively TRBD1 (5 bases). Germline lookup yields CDR1 MNHEY and CDR2 SVGAGI. CDR3 size: 15 residues. Deletions cut 5 bases from V and 6 bases from J, with 19 bases between. The CDR3 reads CASSSRRGRIPEAFF. The CDR3, as DNA: TGTGCCAGCAGTAGCCGGAGGGGAAGGATACCTGAAGCTTTCTTT.

This clonotype was seen repeatedly, ten times or more. The chain carries TRBV6-2 or TRBV6-3 and TRBJ2-5; 8 bases match TRBD1. Germline V gives CDR1 MNHEY, CDR2 SVGEGT. V lost 5 bases and J lost 5; bases outside the gene matches: 4. This CDR3 has 13 amino acids. The CDR3 DNA reads as TGTGCCAGCAGTCGACAGGGGTTGGAGACCCAGTACTTC. It encodes CASSRQGLETQYF.

The sample holds a few counts of this clonotype. The gene calls are TRBV11-1 and TRBJ2-5; TRBD1 aligns across 8 bases. The J call is in doubt because the DNA end fits TRBJ2-1 better. The CDR3 spans 16 residues. The germline CDR1 and CDR2 sequences are SGHAT and FQDESV (reference sequence). CDR3 amino acids: CASSLVDRVGRNEQFF. As DNA, the CDR3 is TGTGCCAGCAGCTTAGTGGACAGGGTTGGGCGGAATGAGCAGTTCTTC.

The chain recombines TRBV9 with TRBJ1-3; tentatively, D is TRBD1 (6 bases). There are 15 residues in the CDR3. Germline V gene lookup returns CDR1 SGDLS and CDR2 YYNGEE. V was cut by 3 bases and J by 4 bases, with 14 bases left in between. The DNA for the CDR3 is TGTGCCAGCAGCGAAAGGGACAAGTGGGGAAACACCATATATTTT. Protein product: CASSERDKWGNTIYF.

The CDR3 DNA follows: TGTGCCAGCAGCTCCGGCGTGAGGGAGCAGTACTTC. Translated: CASSSGVREQYF. The rearrangement joins TRBV7-8 to TRBJ2-7, with D unresolved. Germline CDR1 and CDR2: SGHVS and FQNEAQ. This CDR3 comprises 12 residues. Trimming left V 4 bases short and J 7 bases short, with 11 bases between.

The V and J genes are TRBV20-1 and TRBJ1-2; 9 bases fit TRBD1. Trimming took 6 bases from V and 4 from J; bases not matched to a gene: 12. Germline V gene sequence: CDR1 DFQATT, CDR2 SNEGSKA (reference sequence). CDR3 length: 15 residues. CDR3 region: CSAPSPGTGFYGYTF. CDR3 bases: TGCAGTGCCCCTAGTCCCGGGACAGGGTTCTATGGCTACACCTTC.

This clonotype was found a few times. The chain is built from TRBV12-5 and TRBJ2-5; D possibly corresponds to TRBD2 (6 bases). The CDR3 spans 13 residues. V gave up 5 bases and J gave up 3 bases, with 10 bases separating them. Looked up from germline, CDR1 is LGHNT and CDR2 is FRNRAP. The CDR3 nucleotides read TGTGCTAGTGGTGGGGGGTTAGAAGAGACCCAGTACTTC. Translating it yields CASGGGLEETQYF.

This clonotype was detected only a few times. An end of the junction does not agree with germline; a read error may underlie this. This rearrangement joins TRBV7-9 to TRBJ1-1; no reliable D call. Germline values: CDR1 SEHNR, CDR2 FQNEAQ (reference sequence). The CDR3 is made up of 14 amino acids. The CDR3: CASSLEGRGTEAFF. The CDR3 DNA follows: TGCGCCAGCAGCTTAGAAGGCAGAGGCACTGAAGCTTTCTTT.

There are a few counts of this clonotype. The chain combines TRBV6-5 with TRBJ2-3, with D perhaps assigned TRBD1 or TRBD2 (5 bases each). From germline, CDR1 is MNHEY and CDR2 SVGAGI. This CDR3 contains 16 residues. Trimming shortened V by 3 bases and J by 4 bases, and 17 bases separated the two germline ends. The CDR3 here is CASSYVQGVFPDTQYF. DNA of the CDR3: TGTGCCAGCAGTTATGTGCAGGGAGTTTTCCCAGATACGCAGTATTTT.

This clonotype has just a few counts. The chain carries TRBV10-3 and TRBJ1-4; 10 bases fit TRBD1. The V and J ends lost 7 bases and 8 bases, in that order; junction bases with no gene match: 4. Germline CDR1 ENHRY, CDR2 SYGVKD. CDR3 length: 13 residues. CDR3 residues: CAIKGTGDEKLFF. As DNA, the CDR3 is TGTGCCATCAAGGGGACAGGGGACGAAAAACTGTTTTTT.

The chain recombines TRBV4-1 with TRBJ2-7; a possible D gene is TRBD2 (6 bases). In germline, CDR1 is MGHRA, CDR2 YSYEKL. The germline V and J ends were trimmed by 1 base and 3 bases, with 7 bases remaining between them. This CDR3 has 13 residues. The CDR3 coding sequence is TGCGCCAGCAGCCAAGGGACTAACTACGAGCAGTACTTC. Protein sequence: CASSQGTNYEQYF.

This chain joins TRBV4-3 and TRBJ2-6; possible D gene TRBD1, 6 bases. The CDR3 covers 18 residues. The germline gives CDR1 LGHNA, CDR2 YSLEER. Trimming cost V 0 bases and J 4 bases, with 16 bases left between them. The CDR3 is CASSQDRTGTLGANVLTF. The CDR3 bases are TGCGCCAGCAGCCAAGATAGAACAGGGACCCTCGGGGCCAACGTCCTGACTTTC.

This chain joins TRBV4-3 and TRBJ2-5; D is perhaps TRBD2 (6 bases). The DNA end is a closer match to TRBJ2-7, so the J assignment may be wrong. Per germline, CDR1 LGHNA and CDR2 YSLEER. The CDR3 sequence is 16 residues long. This CDR3 reads CASSQDTAHRGYEQYF. As DNA, the CDR3 is TGCGCCAGCAGCCAAGATACGGCTCATCGGGGGTACGAGCAGTACTTC.